These 20 T cell receptor beta chains were all obtained from the same sample, sequenced in a study of control samples from healthy donors and cancer patients (dated by TCRdb to 2018 to 2020). The library came from the immunoSEQ multiplex PCR assay. The clones in this table, taken by TCRdb from immuneACCESS, are in-frame only. Not every clone is retained; where verified, under half of the shortfall comes from an unresolved V gene, and the cause of the rest is unknown. This sample gives around 13,000 clones in total; approximately 80% of them show up just once. The ten most abundant clones make up 7.5% to 8.5% of the sample. The sample consisted of formalin-fixed, paraffin-embedded tissue. Source of these receptors: a male donor with melanoma.

The V call is TRBV7-2, the J call TRBJ2-1; a possible D gene is TRBD2 (6 bases). Germline CDR1 and CDR2: SGHTA and FQGNSA. This CDR3 is 14 amino acids long. V lost 5 bases and J 3 bases, leaving 11 bases between the germline ends. CDR3 sequence reads: CASSQPGVYNEQFF. In nucleotides, the CDR3 is TGTGCCAGCAGCCAACCGGGGGTCTACAATGAGCAGTTCTTC.

The rearrangement joins TRBV11-1 to TRBJ1-1, with TRBD1 matching 8 bases. The germline gives CDR1 SGHAT, CDR2 FQDESV (reference sequence). This CDR3 contains 14 residues. The V and J ends lost 5 bases and 4 bases, in that order; junction bases with no gene match: 6. The CDR3 sequence: CASSPRGPSTEAFF. The CDR3 coding sequence is TGTGCCAGCAGCCCCAGGGGGCCGAGCACTGAAGCTTTCTTT.

The rearrangement uses TRBV5-5 and TRBJ2-3, with 9 bases lining up with TRBD2. The CDR3 has 16 residues. V gave up 0 bases and J gave up 5 bases; unmatched junction bases: 7. Germline values: CDR1 SGHKS, CDR2 YYEKEE (reference sequence). Here the CDR3 DNA reads TGTGCCAGCAGCTTGGACGACTGGCGGGGGGGAGATACGCAGTATTTT. Protein product: CASSLDDWRGGDTQYF. Variable domain in full (rest from reference TRBV5-5 and TRBJ2-3): DAGVTQSPTHLIKTRGQQVTLRCSPISGHKSVSWYQQVLGQGPQFIFQYYEKEERGRGNFPDRFSARQFPNYSSELNVNALLLGDSALYLCASSLDDWRGGDTQYFGPGTRLTVL.

This clone was found once. This chain joins TRBV4-2 and TRBJ1-2; 9 bases are shared with TRBD1. This CDR3 region has 20 residues. The germline V gene has CDR1 LGHNA and CDR2 YNFKEQ. Trimming at V came to 3 bases and at J to 0 bases, leaving 17 bases not matched to a gene. CDR3 protein: CASSHEGTGRSSGANYGYTF. The CDR3 DNA reads as TGTGCCAGCAGCCATGAAGGGACAGGGCGTTCCTCAGGAGCTAACTATGGCTACACCTTC.

This clone has only a few counts. The gene calls are TRBV7-8 and TRBJ2-6; D perhaps matches TRBD2 (6 bases). Germline CDR1 is SGHVS and CDR2 is FQNEAQ. The CDR3 consists of 16 residues. V lost 5 bases to trimming and J lost 2 bases, with 13 bases between them. This CDR3 reads CASSRGRGTGANVLTF. For the CDR3, the DNA is TGTGCCAGCAGCCGGGGCCGGGGGACTGGGGCCAACGTCCTGACTTTC.

This chain connects TRBV10-3 to TRBJ2-7; possibly TRBD1 for D (5 bases). Trimming pared 10 bases from V and 0 bases from J, leaving 16 bases between. There are 14 residues in the CDR3. In germline, CDR1 is ENHRY, CDR2 SYGVKD. The CDR3 DNA reads TGTGCCACACAGTGGGGCGACGCCTCCTACGAGCAGTACTTC. The encoded protein is CATQWGDASYEQYF.

This clone was recorded once. The chain couples TRBV4-2 to TRBJ1-1; D is perhaps TRBD1 (5 bases). The CDR3 is 17 amino acids. Trimming cost V 0 bases and J 1 base, with 15 bases left between them. Germline V CDR1 and CDR2: LGHNA, YNFKEQ. The DNA of the CDR3 is TGTGCCAGCAGCCAAGATCTGGGCCGGACATCGAACACTGAAGCTTTCTTT. Its protein is CASSQDLGRTSNTEAFF.

V gene TRBV5-1 combines with J gene TRBJ1-5; possibly TRBD1 for D (6 bases). This CDR3 has 14 amino acids. CDR1 is SGHRS and CDR2 is YFSETQ in the germline V gene. Trimming took 4 bases from V and 0 from J, leaving 8 bases between them. Here the CDR3 DNA reads TGCGCCAGCAGCCCAGGGGATAGCAATCAGCCCCAGCATTTT. Translating gives CASSPGDSNQPQHF.

By sample share, this clone is medium-sized. The V call is TRBV7-9, the J call TRBJ1-1; no clear D. The CDR3 contains 14 residues. Germline lookup yields CDR1 SEHNR and CDR2 FQNEAQ (reference sequence). Trimming took off 6 bases at V and 8 bases at J, with 19 bases between the two ends. CDR3 nucleotides: TGTGCCAGCAGTTTTATTGAAGGGCTTTCCGAAGCTTTCTTT. Its translation is CASSFIEGLSEAFF. The full variable domain, in which reference TRBV7-9 and TRBJ1-1 provide the parts outside the CDR3, is DTGVSQNPRHKITKRGQNVTFRCDPISEHNRLYWYRQTLGQGPEFLTYFQNEAQLEKSRLLSDRFSAERPKGSFSTLEIQRTEQGDSAMYLCASSFIEGLSEAFFGQGTRLTVV.

This chain uses TRBV5-6 with TRBJ2-1; D possibly matches TRBD1 or TRBD2 (5 bases each). The ends were cut back, 7 bases at V and 10 bases at J, with 15 bases in the middle. The CDR3 loop spans 12 amino acids. Germline CDR1 SGHDT, CDR2 YYEEEE. The CDR3 reads CASRGPAREQFF. DNA of the CDR3: TGTGCCAGCCGGGGACCCGCCAGGGAGCAGTTCTTC.

Comments on this clone: Other nucleotide sequences from this sample produce the same CDR3. The chain couples TRBV14 to TRBJ1-1, with D possibly matching TRBD1 (6 bases). The CDR3 is 15 amino acids. CDR1 and CDR2 from the germline V gene are SGHDN and FVKESK. V was trimmed by 3 bases and J by 2 bases, leaving 13 bases between them. The CDR3 loop is CASSQAGGANTEAFF. The DNA for the CDR3 is TGTGCCAGCAGCCAGGCGGGGGGCGCAAACACTGAAGCTTTCTTT.

This chain uses TRBV29-1 with TRBJ1-3, with a possible D match to TRBD1 (6 bases). Trimming stripped 0 bases from V and 0 bases from J, with 15 bases between. This CDR3 contains 17 residues. Germline V gene sequence: CDR1 SQVTM, CDR2 ANQGSEA. In DNA, the CDR3 is TGCAGCGTTGAAGATCACCTCCGGGACAACTCTGGAAACACCATATATTTT. Its protein product is CSVEDHLRDNSGNTIYF.

The rearrangement joins TRBV19 to TRBJ2-3; 9 bases line up with TRBD2. V lost 1 base, J lost 2 bases, and 4 bases stayed unmatched. The CDR3 has 16 amino acids. Germline CDR1 and CDR2: LNHDA and SQIVND (reference sequence). This CDR3 is CASSIGSSGVTDTQYF. The CDR3 region has the DNA TGTGCCAGTAGTATAGGGTCTAGCGGGGTCACAGATACGCAGTATTTT.

This clone has only a few counts. The CDR3: CASSLKSSGGPFTGELFF. CDR3 DNA: TGTGCCAGCAGCTTAAAATCCAGCGGGGGGCCCTTCACCGGGGAGCTGTTTTTT. V is TRBV7-8 and J is TRBJ2-2; 9 bases map to TRBD2. Losses at the gene ends were 2 bases for V and 4 bases for J; bases not matched to a gene: 11. Germline V gene sequence: CDR1 SGHVS, CDR2 FQNEAQ. The CDR3 contains 18 residues. Filled out from reference TRBV7-8 and TRBJ2-2, the complete variable domain reads GAGVSQSPRYKVAKRGQDVALRCDPISGHVSLFWYQQALGQGPEFLTYFQNEAQLDKSGLPSDRFFAERPEGSVSTLKIQRTQQEDSAVYLCASSLKSSGGPFTGELFFGEGSRLTVL.

The chain links TRBV30 to TRBJ1-1; 9 positions agree with TRBD1. Trimming cost V 4 bases and J 1 base; bases outside gene matches: 1. Per the germline V gene, CDR1 is GTSNPN and CDR2 is SVGIG (reference sequence). CDR3 length: 13 amino acids. The CDR3 is CAWKGQGNTEAFF. The CDR3 DNA follows: TGTGCCTGGAAGGGACAGGGGAACACTGAAGCTTTCTTT.

This clone was seen only a few times. The chain links TRBV3-1 (or the pseudogene TRBV3-2) to TRBJ2-7, with D perhaps TRBD1 (6 bases). Germline V lookup: CDR1 LGHDT, CDR2 YNNKEL (reference sequence). The CDR3 sequence is 16 residues long. The ends were cut back, 1 base at V and 2 bases at J, with 15 bases in the middle. The CDR3 region has the DNA TGTGCCAGCAGCCAAGGACGGGGCAGGGGAGCCTACGAGCAGTACTTC. It codes for CASSQGRGRGAYEQYF.

The genes are TRBV5-5 and TRBJ1-5; D gene unclear. V was trimmed by 5 bases and J by 4 bases, leaving 16 bases between them. The germline CDR1 and CDR2 sequences are SGHKS and YYEKEE (reference sequence). The CDR3 runs to 15 residues. The CDR3 loop reads CASSPLGGWNQPQHF. In DNA form, the CDR3 reads TGTGCCAGCAGTCCCCTAGGCGGGTGGAATCAGCCCCAGCATTTT.

V usage is TRBV9 and J usage is TRBJ2-5; 12 positions match TRBD2. J was trimmed by 5 bases and V by 4 bases; bases with no gene match: 9. This CDR3 is built from 16 residues. Germline V gene lookup returns CDR1 SGDLS and CDR2 YYNGEE. The CDR3 DNA sequence: TGTGCCAGCAGCTTCTCTAGCGGGGGGGCCGGGGAGACCCAGTACTTC. Translated, it gives CASSFSSGGAGETQYF.

The V and J genes are TRBV6-1 and TRBJ1-2, with D possibly TRBD1 on 6 matching bases. V was trimmed by 3 bases and J by 7 bases, leaving 15 bases between them. The length of the CDR3 is 14 residues. The V gene's germline CDR1 is MNHNS and CDR2 SASEGT. CDR3 sequence reads: CASSEGRGLSGYTF. The CDR3 region has the DNA TGTGCCAGCAGTGAGGGCAGGGGACTCTCTGGCTACACCTTC.

The chain joins TRBV19 to TRBJ2-5, with TRBD1 matching over 7 bases. CDR1 is LNHDA and CDR2 is SQIVND in the germline V gene (reference sequence). The V segment lost 1 base and the J segment 1 base; nucleotides outside the gene matches: 0. The CDR3 totals 14 residues. This chain's CDR3 is CASSIGQGQETQYF. The CDR3 bases are TGTGCCAGTAGTATAGGACAGGGCCAAGAGACCCAGTACTTC.